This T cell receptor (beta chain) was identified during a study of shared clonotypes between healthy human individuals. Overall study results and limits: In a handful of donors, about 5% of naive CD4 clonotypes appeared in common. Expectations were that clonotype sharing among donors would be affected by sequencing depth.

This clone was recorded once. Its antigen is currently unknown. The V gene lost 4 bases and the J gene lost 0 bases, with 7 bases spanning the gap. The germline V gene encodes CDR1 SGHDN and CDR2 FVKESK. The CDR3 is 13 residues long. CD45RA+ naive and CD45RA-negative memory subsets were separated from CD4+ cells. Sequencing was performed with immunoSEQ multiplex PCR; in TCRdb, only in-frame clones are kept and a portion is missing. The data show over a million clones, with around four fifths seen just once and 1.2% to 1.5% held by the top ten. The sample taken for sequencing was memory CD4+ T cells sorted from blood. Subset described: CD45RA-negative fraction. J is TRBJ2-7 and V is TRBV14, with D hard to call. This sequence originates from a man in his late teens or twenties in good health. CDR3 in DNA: TGTGCCAGCAGCCGCCGGACCTCCTACGAGCAGTACTTC. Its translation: CASSRRTSYEQYF.